This TCR beta chain was documented in a study of graft-versus-host responses after intestinal transplantation. Study details: The transplants performed in recipients were multivisceral, liver-intestinal, or isolated intestinal. Recipients across the board were started on anti-thymocyte globulin induction, then kept on tacrolimus and steroids for approximately three years.

This clone was observed once. Its antigen is not known. Only in-frame clones appear in the TCRdb table, and some are missing; sequencing was by immunoSEQ multiplex PCR. This table has 120,000 or so clones, roughly 93% appearing once. Germline CDR1 is MNHEY and CDR2 is SMNVEV (reference sequence). V lost 5 bases, J lost 9 bases, and 17 bases lay in between. CDR3 length equals 14 residues. The V call is TRBV27, the J call TRBJ2-1; tentatively, D is TRBD1 (6 bases). The specimen comprised unstimulated CD8+ T cells sorted from spleen or lymph node cells, sampled before intestinal transplant. This TCR was recovered from a human donor who received an intestinal transplant. The CDR3 DNA follows: TGTGCCAGCAGTCCCGCATCAGGGGTAGCTGAGCAGTTCTTC. Protein: CASSPASGVAEQFF.